This is a list of T cell receptor beta chains from one sample in a study of blood T cells in healthy people across ages. In TCRdb, the 5' RACE reads were re-called with MiXCR into one record per CDR3 protein. In the table there are approximately 1,700,000 distinct CDR3 sequences, 30% to 40% of which are singletons. The sequenced sample consisted of blood. The receptors originated from a human donor in good health. The CDR3 runs from the conserved cysteine through the conserved F or W. Each record gives: J gene, D gene, V gene, clone size, CDR3 protein, CDR3 DNA. A D gene is named only where the DNA matches it firmly. Expanded clones get a size class; other rows say once, few or many, or leave the size out.

j_call: TRBJ2-1
d_call: TRBD1
v_call: TRBV9
clone_size: many
cdr3_aa: CASSATGGYSYNEQFF
cdr3_nt: TGTGCCAGCAGCGCGACAGGGGGCTACTCCTACAATGAGCAGTTCTTC

j_call: TRBJ1-2
d_call: TRBD1
v_call: TRBV27
clone_size: .
cdr3_aa: CASGLRQGALYGYTF
cdr3_nt: TGTGCCAGCGGTTTGAGACAGGGGGCCCTCTATGGCTACACCTTC

j_call: TRBJ2-1
d_call: .
v_call: TRBV5-5
clone_size: once
cdr3_aa: CASSSWTLTGDNEQFF
cdr3_nt: TGTGCCAGCAGCTCCTGGACCTTAACCGGGGACAATGAGCAGTTCTTC

j_call: TRBJ1-2
d_call: TRBD1
v_call: TRBV20-1
clone_size: few
cdr3_aa: CSARYRTGRGYTF
cdr3_nt: TGCAGTGCCCGCTACCGGACAGGGAGGGGCTACACCTTC

j_call: TRBJ2-1
d_call: TRBD2
v_call: TRBV27
clone_size: .
cdr3_aa: CASGSGGSYNKQFF
cdr3_nt: TGTGCCAGCGGTAGCGGGGGCTCCTACAATAAGCAGTTCTTC

j_call: TRBJ2-5
d_call: TRBD2
v_call: TRBV20-1
clone_size: .
cdr3_aa: CSAALASGGYKETQYF
cdr3_nt: TGCAGTGCTGCTTTGGCTAGCGGGGGGTATAAAGAGACCCAGTACTTC

j_call: TRBJ2-3
d_call: TRBD1
v_call: TRBV9
clone_size: .
cdr3_aa: CASSVVGQGAVDTQYF
cdr3_nt: TGTGCCAGCAGCGTAGTCGGACAGGGGGCTGTAGATACGCAGTATTTT

j_call: TRBJ2-5
d_call: TRBD2
v_call: TRBV3-1
clone_size: .
cdr3_aa: CASSQEGLAETQYF
cdr3_nt: TGTGCCAGCAGCCAAGAGGGACTAGCCGAGACCCAGTACTTC

j_call: TRBJ2-1
d_call: .
v_call: TRBV15
clone_size: many
cdr3_aa: CATSRRAGSYNEQFF
cdr3_nt: TGTGCCACCAGCCGACGGGCGGGGTCCTACAATGAGCAGTTCTTC

j_call: TRBJ1-2
d_call: .
v_call: TRBV7-2
clone_size: few
cdr3_aa: CASSLLAQVYGYTF
cdr3_nt: TGTGCCAGCAGCTTGCTTGCGCAGGTCTACGGCTACACCTTC

j_call: TRBJ1-2
d_call: TRBD1
v_call: TRBV9
clone_size: .
cdr3_aa: CAGSFRGDRGYTF
cdr3_nt: TGTGCCGGCAGCTTCCGGGGGGACAGAGGCTACACCTTC

j_call: TRBJ1-1
d_call: TRBD1
v_call: TRBV6-2/TRBV6-3
clone_size: .
cdr3_aa: CASRKGGTGDGNTEAFF
cdr3_nt: TGTGCCAGCAGGAAAGGGGGGACAGGGGACGGCAACACTGAAGCTTTCTTT

j_call: TRBJ2-3
d_call: .
v_call: TRBV2
clone_size: .
cdr3_aa: CASKEESGENTQYF
cdr3_nt: TGTGCCAGCAAGGAGGAATCAGGAGAAAATACGCAGTATTTT

j_call: TRBJ2-3
d_call: .
v_call: TRBV12-5
clone_size: few
cdr3_aa: CASGSRTSSTDTQYF
cdr3_nt: TGTGCTAGTGGTTCCCGGACCTCTAGCACAGATACGCAGTATTTT

j_call: TRBJ2-6
d_call: .
v_call: TRBV4-2
clone_size: few
cdr3_aa: CASSPKGESSGANVLTF
cdr3_nt: TGTGCCAGCAGCCCCAAGGGAGAGTCCTCTGGGGCCAACGTCCTGACTTTC

j_call: TRBJ1-5
d_call: .
v_call: TRBV19
clone_size: .
cdr3_aa: CASSIRTDRLYSNQPQHF
cdr3_nt: TGTGCCAGTAGTATTCGGACAGACCGACTTTATAGCAATCAGCCCCAGCATTTT

j_call: TRBJ1-2
d_call: TRBD1
v_call: TRBV4-3
clone_size: .
cdr3_aa: CASSQTDRGGGYTF
cdr3_nt: TGCGCCAGCAGCCAGACTGACAGGGGAGGCGGCTACACCTTC

j_call: TRBJ1-2
d_call: TRBD1
v_call: TRBV7-3
clone_size: .
cdr3_aa: CASSPQQGRSYGYTF
cdr3_nt: TGTGCCAGCAGCCCGCAACAGGGGCGCTCCTATGGCTACACCTTC